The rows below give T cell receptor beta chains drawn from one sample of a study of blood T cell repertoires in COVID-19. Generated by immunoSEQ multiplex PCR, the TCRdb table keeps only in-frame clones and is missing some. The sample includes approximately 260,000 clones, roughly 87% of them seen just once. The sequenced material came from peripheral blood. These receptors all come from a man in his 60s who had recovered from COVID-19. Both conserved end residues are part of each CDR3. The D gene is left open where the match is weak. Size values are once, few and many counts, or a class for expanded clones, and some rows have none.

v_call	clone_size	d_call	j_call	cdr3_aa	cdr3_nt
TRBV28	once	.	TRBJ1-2	CATSVDLGYGYTF	TGTGCCACATCCGTGGACTTGGGGTATGGCTACACCTTC
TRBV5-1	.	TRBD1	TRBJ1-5	CASSPQPGGTQPQHF	TGCGCCAGCAGCCCACAACCAGGGGGAACTCAGCCCCAGCATTTT
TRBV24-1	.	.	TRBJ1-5	CATSDRTGFNQPQHF	TGTGCCACCAGTGACCGAACAGGGTTCAATCAGCCCCAGCATTTT
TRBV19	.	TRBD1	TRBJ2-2	CASRRTGADTGELFF	TGTGCCAGTAGAAGGACAGGGGCGGACACCGGGGAGCTGTTTTTT
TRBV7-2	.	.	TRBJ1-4	CASSSRHLSNEKLFF	TGTGCCAGCAGCTCGCGTCACCTTTCAAATGAAAAACTGTTTTTT
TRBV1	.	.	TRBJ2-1	CTSSQDEGGSSYNEQFF	TGCACCAGCAGCCAAGATGAGGGAGGGAGCTCCTACAATGAGCAGTTCTTC
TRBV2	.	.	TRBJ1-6	CASSEQGRVSPLHF	TGTGCCAGCAGTGAACAGGGGAGAGTTTCACCCCTCCACTTT
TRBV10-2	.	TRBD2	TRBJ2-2	CASTHGLAVNTGELFF	TGCGCCAGCACTCATGGACTAGCGGTTAACACCGGGGAGCTGTTTTTT
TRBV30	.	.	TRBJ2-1	CAWSDSRYYNEQFF	TGTGCCTGGAGTGACAGCCGTTATTACAATGAGCAGTTCTTC
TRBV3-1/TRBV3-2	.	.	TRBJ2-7	CASSQDTGHEYF	TGTGCCAGCAGCCAAGATACGGGACACGAGTACTTC
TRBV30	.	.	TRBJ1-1	CAWKGGGVNPEAFF	TGTGCCTGGAAGGGCGGCGGGGTTAATCCTGAAGCTTTCTTT
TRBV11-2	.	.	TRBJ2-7	CASSLMDTSYEQYF	TGTGCCAGCAGCTTAATGGACACCTCCTACGAGCAGTACTTC
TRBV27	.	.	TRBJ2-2	CASSSRPTGELFF	TGTGCCAGCAGTTCGCGGCCCACCGGGGAGCTGTTTTTT
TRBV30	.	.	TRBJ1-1	CAWSRNTEAFF	TGTGCCTGGAGTCGGAACACTGAAGCTTTCTTT
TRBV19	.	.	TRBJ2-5	CASSIAGAYQETQYF	TGTGCCAGTAGTATCGCGGGGGCCTACCAAGAGACCCAGTACTTC
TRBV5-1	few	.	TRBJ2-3	CASKWSGFTDTQYF	TGCGCCAGCAAGTGGAGCGGTTTCACAGATACGCAGTATTTT
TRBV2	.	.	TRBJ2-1	CASSDTDSSYNEQFF	TGTGCCAGCAGTGACACGGACAGCTCCTACAATGAGCAGTTCTTC
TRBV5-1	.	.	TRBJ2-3	CASSSAVEDTQYF	TGCGCCAGCAGCTCAGCCGTGGAGGATACGCAGTATTTT
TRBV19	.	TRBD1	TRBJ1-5	CASSIYGQGKGQPQHF	TGTGCCAGTAGTATATACGGACAGGGAAAGGGTCAGCCCCAGCATTTT
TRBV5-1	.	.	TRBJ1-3	CASSLDRPRSGNTIYF	TGCGCCAGCAGCTTGGACAGGCCACGCTCTGGAAACACCATATATTTT
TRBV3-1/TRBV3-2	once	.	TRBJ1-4	CASSLMYRVNEKLFF	TGTGCCAGCAGCCTTATGTACAGGGTTAATGAAAAACTGTTTTTT
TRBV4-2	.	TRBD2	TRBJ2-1	CASSQETSGAYNEQFF	TGTGCCAGCAGCCAAGAGACTAGCGGGGCCTACAATGAGCAGTTCTTC
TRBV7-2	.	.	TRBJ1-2	CASSPTGNYGYTF	TGTGCCAGCAGCCCAACAGGGAACTATGGCTACACCTTC
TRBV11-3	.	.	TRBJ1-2	CASSRGGGYGYTF	TGTGCCAGCAGCCGGGGGGGCGGCTATGGCTACACCTTC
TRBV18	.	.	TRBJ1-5	CASSPGAGGQPQHF	TGTGCCAGCTCGCCCGGGGCGGGGGGTCAGCCCCAGCATTTT
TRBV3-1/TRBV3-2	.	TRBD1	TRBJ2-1	CASSFIGTGFGEQFF	TGTGCCAGCAGCTTTATCGGGACAGGGTTTGGTGAGCAGTTCTTC
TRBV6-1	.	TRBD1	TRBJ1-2	CASSDDRGYYGYTF	TGTGCCAGCAGTGATGACAGGGGATACTATGGCTACACCTTC
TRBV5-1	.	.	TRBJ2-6	CASTLAAGANVLTF	TGCGCCAGCACCCTGGCGGCCGGGGCCAACGTCCTGACTTTC
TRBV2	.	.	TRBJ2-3	CASSDRDTQYF	TGTGCCAGCAGCGACAGAGATACGCAGTATTTT
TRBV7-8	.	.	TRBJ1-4	CASSFIRGATNEKLFF	TGTGCCAGCAGCTTTATCCGCGGGGCAACTAATGAAAAACTGTTTTTT
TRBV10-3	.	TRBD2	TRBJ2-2	CAITPTSGADTGELFF	TGTGCCATCACCCCGACTAGCGGGGCTGACACCGGGGAGCTGTTTTTT
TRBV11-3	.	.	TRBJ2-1	CASSPRTSYNEQFF	TGTGCCAGCAGCCCCCGGACTTCCTACAATGAGCAGTTCTTC
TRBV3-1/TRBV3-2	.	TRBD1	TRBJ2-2	CASSLGTGGATGELFF	TGTGCCAGCAGCCTAGGGACAGGGGGCGCGACCGGGGAGCTGTTTTTT
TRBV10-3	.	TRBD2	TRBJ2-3	CAISESRLGGGGQDTQYF	TGTGCCATCAGTGAGTCCCGCCTGGGCGGGGGGGGCCAAGATACGCAGTATTTT
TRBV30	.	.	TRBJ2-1	CAWSVFYYNEQFF	TGTGCCTGGAGTGTATTTTACTACAATGAGCAGTTCTTC
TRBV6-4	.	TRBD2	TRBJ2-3	CASSGGSGGLRTQYF	TGTGCCAGCAGTGGAGGGTCGGGGGGGCTAAGAACGCAGTATTTT
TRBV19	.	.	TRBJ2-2	CASRKNSGLGELFF	TGTGCCAGTAGGAAGAACTCAGGTTTGGGGGAGCTGTTTTTT
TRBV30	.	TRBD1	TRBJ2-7	CAWSVQGQGAYEQYF	TGTGCCTGGAGTGTACAGGGACAGGGAGCCTACGAGCAGTACTTC
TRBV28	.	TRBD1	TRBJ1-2	CASSRFGTGGRYGYTF	TGTGCCAGCAGTCGATTTGGGACAGGAGGCCGGTATGGCTACACCTTC
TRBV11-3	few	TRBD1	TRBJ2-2	CASSRQGFPGELFF	TGTGCCAGCAGCCGACAGGGTTTTCCCGGGGAGCTGTTTTTT
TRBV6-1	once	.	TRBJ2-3	CASSERATSTDTQYF	TGTGCCAGCAGTGAACGAGCTACTAGCACAGATACGCAGTATTTT
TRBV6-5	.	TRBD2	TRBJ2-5	CASSYMRGGLMETQYF	TGTGCCAGCAGTTACATGCGGGGGGGCCTTATGGAGACCCAGTACTTC
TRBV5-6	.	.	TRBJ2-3	CASSRTRGGSTDTQYF	TGTGCCAGCAGCAGGACTAGAGGGGGTTCGACAGATACGCAGTATTTT
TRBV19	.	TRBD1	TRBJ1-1	CASSTDGQAAEAFF	TGTGCCAGTAGTACCGATGGACAGGCTGCTGAAGCTTTCTTT
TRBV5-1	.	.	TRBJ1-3	CASSLSSGGPGNTIYF	TGCGCCAGCAGCTTGAGCTCTGGAGGACCCGGAAACACCATATATTTT
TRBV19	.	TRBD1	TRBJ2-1	CASSPGTRDSNNEQFF	TGTGCCAGTAGTCCAGGAACCCGGGACAGCAACAATGAGCAGTTCTTC
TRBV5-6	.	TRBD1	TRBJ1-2	CASRRDRTFYGYTF	TGTGCCAGCAGACGGGACAGGACCTTCTATGGCTACACCTTC
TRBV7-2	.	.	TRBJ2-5	CASSLVPHTKTQYF	TGTGCCAGCAGCTTAGTACCGCACACAAAGACCCAGTACTTC
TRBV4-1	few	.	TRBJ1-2	CASSQRDTRNRLYGYTF	TGCGCCAGCAGCCAAAGGGACACACGGAACCGACTGTATGGCTACACCTTC
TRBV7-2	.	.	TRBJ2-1	CASSPRRARNEQFF	TGTGCCAGCAGCCCTCGGAGAGCGCGGAATGAGCAGTTCTTC
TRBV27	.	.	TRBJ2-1	CASNWGLRGYNEQFF	TGTGCCAGCAATTGGGGACTTCGGGGGTACAATGAGCAGTTCTTC
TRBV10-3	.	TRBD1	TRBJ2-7	CAALPGQGAYEQYF	TGTGCCGCCCTTCCGGGACAGGGGGCCTACGAGCAGTACTTC
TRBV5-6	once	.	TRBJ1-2	CASSLVRINYGYTF	TGTGCCAGCAGCTTGGTCAGGATTAACTATGGCTACACCTTC
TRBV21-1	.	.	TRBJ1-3	CASSAPGQGNSGNTIYF	TGTGCCAGCAGCGCACCGGGACAGGGTAACTCTGGAAACACCATATATTTT
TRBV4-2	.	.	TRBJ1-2	CASSQDLQAPGYTF	TGTGCCAGCAGCCAAGATCTTCAGGCCCCGGGCTACACCTTC
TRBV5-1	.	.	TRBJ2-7	CASSSEDSSYEQYF	TGCGCCAGCAGCTCCGAGGACAGCTCCTACGAGCAGTACTTC
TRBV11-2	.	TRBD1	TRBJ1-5	CASSREQGYNQPQHF	TGTGCCAGCAGTCGGGAACAGGGGTACAATCAGCCCCAGCATTTT